The rows below give T cell receptor beta chains drawn from one sample of a study of blood T cell repertoires in COVID-19. Sequencing was performed with immunoSEQ multiplex PCR; in TCRdb, only in-frame clones are kept and a portion is missing. The data contain tens of thousands of clones, nearly 90% of them singletons. Sequencing used peripheral blood. Source of these receptors: a man between 50 and 59 years old with active COVID-19. CDR3s include the opening cysteine and the closing phenylalanine or tryptophan. The listing skips clone size in some rows; elsewhere it reads once, few, many or a size class.

V gene	clone size	J gene	CDR3 protein
TRBV4-1	NA	TRBJ2-7	CASSQEGRGPLYF
TRBV6-6	NA	TRBJ1-5	CASGQRGNQPQHF
TRBV11-2	NA	TRBJ1-4	CASSLGDRDYEKLFF
TRBV7-2	once	TRBJ2-1	CASSLAPGSSYNEQFF
TRBV6-6	NA	TRBJ1-1	CASIKQGVNTEAFF
TRBV5-8	NA	TRBJ2-5	CASSLRGETQYF
TRBV19	NA	TRBJ1-5	CASSFPPPGGAQPQHF
TRBV6-5	once	TRBJ1-2	CASTRGVSYGYTF
TRBV6-5	NA	TRBJ1-4	CASSRQGSNEKLFF
TRBV4-1	NA	TRBJ2-1	CASSQDPGLRIREQFF
TRBV19	NA	TRBJ2-3	CASSMGGWTDTQYF
TRBV6-5	NA	TRBJ2-3	CASSPRDRPTDTQYF